This TCR beta chain is drawn from a study of cytomegalovirus exposure and HLA in healthy donors. The V end was cut by 8 bases, the J end by 2 bases, with 6 bases between. The CDR3 extends over 12 amino acids. The germline CDR1 and CDR2 sequences are SGHVS and FNYEAQ. Whole-study findings and limits: Indistinguishable V segments such as TRBV6-2 and TRBV6-3 were excluded.

PCR primers comprised 60 Vbeta and 13 Jbeta primers. Sequencing was performed with immunoSEQ multiplex PCR; in TCRdb, only in-frame clones are kept and a portion is missing. The profile shows 20,000 to 30,000 clones, roughly 79% of them singletons. Concerning this clone itself: What it recognizes is unknown.

The V gene is TRBV7-6, the J gene TRBJ2-2; unclear D gene. The sample comprised PBMCs. The TCR comes from a male donor in good health and CMV-seronegative. CDR3 nucleotide sequence: TGTGCCAGCCGTTTTAACACCGGGGAGCTGTTTTTT. This encodes CASRFNTGELFF.